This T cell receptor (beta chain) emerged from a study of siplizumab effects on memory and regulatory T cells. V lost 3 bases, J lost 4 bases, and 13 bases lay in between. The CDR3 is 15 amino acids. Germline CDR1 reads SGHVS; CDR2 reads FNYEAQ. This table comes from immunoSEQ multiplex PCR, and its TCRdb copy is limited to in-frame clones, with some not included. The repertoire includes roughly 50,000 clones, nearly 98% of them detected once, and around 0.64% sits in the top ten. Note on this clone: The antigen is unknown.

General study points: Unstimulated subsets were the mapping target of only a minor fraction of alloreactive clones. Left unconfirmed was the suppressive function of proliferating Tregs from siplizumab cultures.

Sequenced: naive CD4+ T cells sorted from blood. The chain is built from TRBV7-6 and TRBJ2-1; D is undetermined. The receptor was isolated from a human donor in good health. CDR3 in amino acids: CASSFGLTGYNEQFF. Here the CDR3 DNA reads TGTGCCAGCAGCTTCGGGCTTACCGGATACAATGAGCAGTTCTTC. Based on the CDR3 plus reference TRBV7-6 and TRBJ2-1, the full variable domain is GAGVSQSPRYKVTKRGQDVALRCDPISGHVSLYWYRQALGQGPEFLTYFNYEAQQDKSGLPNDRFSAERPEGSISTLTIQRTEQRDSAMYRCASSFGLTGYNEQFFGPGTRLTVL.